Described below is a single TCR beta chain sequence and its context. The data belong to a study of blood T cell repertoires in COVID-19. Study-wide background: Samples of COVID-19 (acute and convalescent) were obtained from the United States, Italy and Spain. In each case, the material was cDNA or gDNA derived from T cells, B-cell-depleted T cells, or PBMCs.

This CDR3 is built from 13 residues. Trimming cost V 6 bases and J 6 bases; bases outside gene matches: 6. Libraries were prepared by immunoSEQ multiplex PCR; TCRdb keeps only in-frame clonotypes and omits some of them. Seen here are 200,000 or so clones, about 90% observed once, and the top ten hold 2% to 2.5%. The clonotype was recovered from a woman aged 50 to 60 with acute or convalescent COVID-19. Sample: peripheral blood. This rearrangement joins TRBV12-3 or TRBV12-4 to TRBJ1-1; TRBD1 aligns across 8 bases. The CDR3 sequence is CASRTTGVPEAFF. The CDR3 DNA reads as TGTGCCAGCAGGACGACAGGGGTCCCTGAAGCTTTCTTT.